This T cell receptor beta chain appears in the sequencing data of a study of T cell responses to AZD1222 COVID-19 vaccine. Some clones are missing from TCRdb's copy, which holds only in-frame ones; the method was immunoSEQ multiplex PCR. Here the sample spans some 180,000 clones, 80% to 95% being singletons. CDR1 is SGHNT, CDR2 YYREEE, per germline (reference sequence). The length of the CDR3 is 14 residues. Unmatched junction bases numbered 1, after V lost 0 bases and J lost 3 bases. The V gene is TRBV5-4, the J gene TRBJ2-7; 9 positions agree with TRBD1. The clonotype was recovered from an adult in good health. The material sequenced was peripheral blood, taken on day 0 of AZD1222 vaccination. The CDR3, as DNA: TGTGCCAGCAGCTTGGGGGGACAGGGCTACGAGCAGTACTTC. Translation gives CASSLGGQGYEQYF. The whole variable domain, filled in from reference TRBV5-4 and TRBJ2-7, reads ETGVTQSPTHLIKTRGQQVTLRCSSQSGHNTVSWYQQALGQGPQFIFQYYREEENGRGNFPPRFSGLQFPNYSSELNVNALELDDSALYLCASSLGGQGYEQYFGPGTRLTVT.